This note documents a single T cell receptor (beta chain) sequence. The antigen is unknown. This entry comes from a study of T cells in localized non-small cell lung cancer. Study results and limitations: Paired adjacent lung recovered a median approximately 62 of the top 100 tumor clones. Without multi-region sequencing, intratumor heterogeneity could not be excluded. Higher adjacent-lung clonality was associated with shorter survival. The greatest T cell clonality was found in uninvolved adjacent lung (higher than in tumor).

Repertoires were generated with immunoSEQ multiplex PCR, while TCRdb's copy carries only in-frame clones and drops some. Found here are 100,000 to 150,000 clones, around 92% of them singletons; the top ten hold over 1.5%. The V gene end was trimmed by 0 bases and the J gene end by 6 bases; junction bases not matched to a gene: 6. The CDR3 extends over 16 amino acids. The V gene's germline CDR1 is SNHLY and CDR2 FYNNEI. The sequencing used peripheral blood, collected before any cancer treatment. The rearrangement uses TRBV2 and TRBJ2-2; 8 bases are shared with TRBD2. This TCR was sampled from an older female donor with stage I lung adenocarcinoma. CDR3 residues: CASSEAGTSLAGELFF. For the CDR3, the DNA is TGTGCCAGCAGTGAAGCAGGGACTAGTCTGGCCGGGGAGCTGTTTTTT. Looking up the rest from reference TRBV2 and TRBJ2-2 gives the full variable domain: EPEVTQTPSHQVTQMGQEVILRCVPISNHLYFYWYRQILGQKVEFLVSFYNNEISEKSEIFDDQFSVERPDGSNFTLKIRSTKLEDSAMYFCASSEAGTSLAGELFFGEGSRLTVL.